This T cell receptor (beta chain) was retrieved from a study of cytomegalovirus exposure and HLA in healthy donors. Turning to the study itself: Per a later analysis, the roughly 680 first-cohort and 110 or so validation repertoires shared one platform. General study findings and limits: The study flagged some 170 TCR beta chains as cytomegalovirus-associated. Rarity held for most TCR sequences, but there were some public TCRs that occurred in many donors.

This clone was seen only once. Its antigen is not identified. The CDR3 is made up of 13 amino acids. V gave up 0 bases and J gave up 0 bases, with 2 bases separating them. Germline V gives CDR1 MRHNA, CDR2 SNTAGT. The data were produced by immunoSEQ multiplex PCR, yet TCRdb's version contains in-frame clones alone and is incomplete. The table has around 300,000 clones, around 86% seen once. This receptor was obtained from a woman between 18 and 30 years old in good health and CMV-seronegative. This sequence joins TRBV6-4 and TRBJ1-1; D gene unclear. The specimen was PBMCs. The CDR3 bases are TGTGCCAGCAGTGACTCCATGAACACTGAAGCTTTCTTT. Residues: CASSDSMNTEAFF.